What follows are 13 T cell receptor beta chains derived from one specimen sequenced in a study of vaccination and CD4 T cells after COVID-19. The antigens for these receptors are not known. As to treatment: roughly nine-day PBMC culture with coronavirus spike peptide pools or control peptides (ViraFEST assay). The Oncomine TCR Beta short-read assay sequenced DNA from cultured CD4+ T cells. TCRdb redid the calling of the PCR reads with MiXCR, one entry per CDR3 protein. The sample consists of roughly 12,000 distinct CDR3 sequences, 47% of them appearing once. The specimen sequenced was CD4+ T cells from blood, cultured in vitro. The source of these receptors is a human donor who had recovered from COVID-19.

The chain joins TRBV11-2 to TRBJ2-7; either TRBD1 or TRBD2 may supply D (6 bases each). The CDR3 covers 16 residues. Trimming left V 3 bases short and J 3 bases short, with 18 bases between. In germline, CDR1 is SGHAT, CDR2 FQNNGV. The CDR3 spells CASSLGAGIGYYEQYF. The CDR3 region has the DNA TGTGCCAGCAGCTTGGGGGCGGGAATAGGATACTACGAGCAGTACTTC.

The genes are TRBV20-1 and TRBJ1-1; 8 bases line up with TRBD1. V lost 6 bases to trimming and J lost 1 base; unmatched junction nucleotides: 13. The CDR3 is 16 residues long. Germline V gene sequence: CDR1 DFQATT, CDR2 SNEGSKA (reference sequence). DNA of the CDR3: TGCAGTGCGCGTCAGGGGGCCAGAGGACGGAACACTGAAGCTTTCTTT. It specifies CSARQGARGRNTEAFF.

The chain employs TRBV20-1 and TRBJ1-1; TRBD1 might be the D (5 bases). Germline lookup yields CDR1 DFQATT and CDR2 SNEGSKA (reference sequence). The CDR3 extends over 14 amino acids. The V end was cut by 5 bases, the J end by 3 bases, with 16 bases between. CDR3 protein: CSALGTSLYTEAFF. The CDR3 DNA reads as TGCAGTGCTCTCGGGACCTCCCTTTACACTGAAGCTTTCTTT.

The chain carries TRBV7-2 and TRBJ2-1; D is perhaps TRBD2 (5 bases). Germline CDR1 and CDR2: SGHTA and FQGNSA. The CDR3 loop spans 14 amino acids. Trimming took 5 bases from V and 5 from J, leaving 13 bases between them. The CDR3 region is CASSAYRGNNEQFF. The CDR3 nucleotides read TGTGCCAGCAGCGCCTACCGGGGTAACAATGAGCAGTTCTTC.

The chain has TRBV7-3 and TRBJ2-2; the match to TRBD2 covers 10 bases. Germline values: CDR1 SGHTA, CDR2 FQGTGA. This CDR3 has 17 amino acids. The V and J ends lost 5 bases and 1 base, in that order; junction bases with no gene match: 7. CDR3 in amino acids: CASSPSRTSGNTGELFF. The CDR3 DNA reads as TGTGCCAGCAGCCCCTCTCGGACTAGCGGGAACACCGGGGAGCTGTTTTTT.

This chain joins TRBV10-3 and TRBJ1-1, with D tentatively TRBD1 (5 bases). V lost 9 bases to trimming and J lost 5 bases, with 10 bases between them. The CDR3 consists of 11 residues. Per germline, CDR1 ENHRY and CDR2 SYGVKD. The CDR3 coding sequence is TGTGCCATAGGGGATGGGACTGAAGCTTTCTTT. The encoded protein is CAIGDGTEAFF.

The V and J genes are TRBV15 and TRBJ2-7; maybe TRBD2 (5 bases). Trimming took off 0 bases at V and 5 bases at J, with 14 bases between the two ends. Germline values: CDR1 LNHNV, CDR2 YYDKDF (reference sequence). The CDR3 extends over 15 amino acids. CDR3 DNA: TGTGCCACCAGCAGAGATCCGCGGGTTGTGGACGAGCAGTACTTC. Translated: CATSRDPRVVDEQYF.

The chain recombines TRBV20-1 with TRBJ2-5, with 12 bases identical to TRBD2. V shed 5 bases, J shed 7 bases, and the junction held 11 bases outside the gene matches. This CDR3 contains 15 residues. Germline V CDR1 and CDR2: DFQATT, SNEGSKA (reference sequence). The CDR3 DNA reads TGCAGTGCTGGTCCCCGACTAGCGGGAGACCCGACCCAGTACTTC. Translation: CSAGPRLAGDPTQYF.

The V gene is TRBV27, the J gene TRBJ1-1; 7 positions agree with TRBD1. Trimming at V came to 6 bases and at J to 3 bases, leaving 7 bases not matched to a gene. The CDR3 consists of 14 residues. Germline-derived CDR1 and CDR2 are MNHEY and SMNVEV (reference sequence). CDR3 region: CASRRLTGDTEAFF. The CDR3 region has the DNA TGTGCCAGCAGACGACTTACAGGGGACACTGAAGCTTTCTTT.

The chain couples TRBV19 to TRBJ2-5; TRBD1 might be the D (6 bases). V shed 10 bases and J shed 7 bases, with 22 bases lying between them. The length of the CDR3 is 14 residues. Germline CDR1 and CDR2: LNHDA and SQIVND (reference sequence). In DNA form, the CDR3 reads TGTGCCACTAAGACAGGTAACCTTTGGGGGACCCAGTACTTC. Residues: CATKTGNLWGTQYF.

This clonotype was counted between two and nine times. The V call is TRBV6-2 or TRBV6-3, the J call TRBJ1-1; maybe TRBD1 (6 bases). Germline V gene sequence: CDR1 MNHEY, CDR2 SVGEGT. CDR3 size: 16 residues. Trimming took off 4 bases at V and 6 bases at J, with 21 bases between the two ends. Here the CDR3 DNA reads TGTGCCAGCAGTTGGGGGGCAGGATTCGGTCCCGCTGAAGCTTTCTTT. Translating it yields CASSWGAGFGPAEAFF.

This chain joins TRBV7-3 and TRBJ2-7; D is possibly TRBD1 or TRBD2 (6 bases each). The CDR3 has 15 amino acids. CDR1 is SGHTA, CDR2 FQGTGA, per germline. V was pared by 3 bases and J by 0 bases, with 12 bases between. In DNA, the CDR3 is TGTGCCAGCAGCTTGGAGGGGGAGACCTCCTACGAGCAGTACTTC. This translates into CASSLEGETSYEQYF.

The genes are TRBV6-5 and TRBJ2-7, with D possibly called TRBD1 or TRBD2 (5 bases each). In germline, CDR1 is MNHEY, CDR2 SVGAGI. Trimming stripped 0 bases from V and 7 bases from J, with 19 bases between. This CDR3 has 16 residues. The CDR3 here is CASSYSVQFPGREQYF. As DNA, the CDR3 is TGTGCCAGCAGTTACTCGGTGCAATTCCCGGGGCGTGAGCAGTACTTC.